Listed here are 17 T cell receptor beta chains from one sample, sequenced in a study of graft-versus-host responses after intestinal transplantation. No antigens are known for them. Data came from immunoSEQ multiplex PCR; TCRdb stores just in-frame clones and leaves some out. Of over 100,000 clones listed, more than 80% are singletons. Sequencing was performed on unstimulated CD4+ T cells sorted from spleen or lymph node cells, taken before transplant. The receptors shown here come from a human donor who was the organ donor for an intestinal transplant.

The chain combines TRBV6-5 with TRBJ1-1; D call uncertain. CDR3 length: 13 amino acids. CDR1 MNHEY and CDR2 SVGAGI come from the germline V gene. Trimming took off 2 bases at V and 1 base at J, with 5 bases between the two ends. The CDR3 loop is CASSYNPNTEAFF. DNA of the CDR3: TGTGCCAGCAGTTACAACCCGAACACTGAAGCTTTCTTT.

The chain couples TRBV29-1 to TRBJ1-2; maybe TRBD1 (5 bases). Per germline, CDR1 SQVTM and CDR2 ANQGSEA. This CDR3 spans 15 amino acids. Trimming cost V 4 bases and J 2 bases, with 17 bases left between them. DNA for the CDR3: TGCAGCGTTGTCGTCTTGGGGACGTCGAACTATGGCTACACCTTC. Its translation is CSVVVLGTSNYGYTF. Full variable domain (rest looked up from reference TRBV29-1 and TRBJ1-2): SAVISQKPSRDICQRGTSLTIQCQVDSQVTMMFWYRQQPGQSLTLIATANQGSEATYESGFVIDKFPISRPNLTFSTLTVSNMSPEDSSIYLCSVVVLGTSNYGYTFGSGTRLTVV.

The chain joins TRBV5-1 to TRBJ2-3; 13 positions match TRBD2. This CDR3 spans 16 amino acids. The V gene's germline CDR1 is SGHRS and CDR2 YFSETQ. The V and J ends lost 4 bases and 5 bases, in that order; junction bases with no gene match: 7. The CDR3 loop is CASSQGLAGALDTQYF. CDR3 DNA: TGCGCCAGCAGCCAAGGACTAGCGGGGGCCCTAGATACGCAGTATTTT.

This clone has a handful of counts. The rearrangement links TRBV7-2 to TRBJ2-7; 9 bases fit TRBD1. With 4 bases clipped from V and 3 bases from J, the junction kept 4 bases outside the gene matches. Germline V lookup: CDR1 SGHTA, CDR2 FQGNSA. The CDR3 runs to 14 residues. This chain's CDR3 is CASSSGTGYYEQYF. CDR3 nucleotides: TGTGCCAGCAGCTCCGGGACAGGGTACTACGAGCAGTACTTC.

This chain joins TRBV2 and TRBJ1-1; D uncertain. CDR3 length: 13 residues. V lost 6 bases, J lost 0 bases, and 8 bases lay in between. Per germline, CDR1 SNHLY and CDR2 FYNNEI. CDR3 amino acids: CASRGQLNTEAFF. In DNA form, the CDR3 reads TGTGCCAGCAGGGGCCAGTTGAACACTGAAGCTTTCTTT.

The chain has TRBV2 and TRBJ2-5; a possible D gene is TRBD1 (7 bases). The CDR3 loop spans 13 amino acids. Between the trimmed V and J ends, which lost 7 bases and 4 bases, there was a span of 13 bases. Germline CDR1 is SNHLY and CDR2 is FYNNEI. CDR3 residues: CASTGGGLETQYF. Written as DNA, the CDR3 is TGTGCCAGCACAGGGGGAGGATTAGAGACCCAGTACTTC.

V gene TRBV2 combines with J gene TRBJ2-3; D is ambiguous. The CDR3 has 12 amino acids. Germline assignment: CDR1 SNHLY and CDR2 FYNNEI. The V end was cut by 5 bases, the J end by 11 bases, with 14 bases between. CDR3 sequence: CASSLWQVGQYF. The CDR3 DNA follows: TGTGCCAGCAGTCTCTGGCAGGTTGGGCAGTATTTT.

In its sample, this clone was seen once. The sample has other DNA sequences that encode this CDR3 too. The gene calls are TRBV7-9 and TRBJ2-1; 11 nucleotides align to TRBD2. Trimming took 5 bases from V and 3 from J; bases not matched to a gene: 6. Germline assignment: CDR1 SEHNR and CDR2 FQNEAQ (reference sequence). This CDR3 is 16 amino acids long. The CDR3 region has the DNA TGTGCCAGCAGCCTGCCGGGGACTAGCGGCTACAATGAGCAGTTCTTC. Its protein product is CASSLPGTSGYNEQFF.

Here the CDR3 reads CASGGLAGVGEQYF. The CDR3 DNA follows: TGTGCCAGCGGTGGACTAGCGGGAGTGGGCGAGCAGTACTTC. V and J are TRBV6-6 and TRBJ2-7; TRBD2 matches 13 bases. The CDR3 has 14 amino acids. CDR1 and CDR2 from the germline V gene are MNHNY and SVGAGI (reference sequence). V dropped 8 bases and J dropped 6; count of bases not matched to a gene: 7.

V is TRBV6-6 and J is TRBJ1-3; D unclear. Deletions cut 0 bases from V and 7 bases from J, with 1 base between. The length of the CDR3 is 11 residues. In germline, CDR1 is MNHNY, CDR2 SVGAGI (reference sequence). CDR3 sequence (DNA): TGTGCCAGCAGTTACTCCAACACCATATATTTT. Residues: CASSYSNTIYF.

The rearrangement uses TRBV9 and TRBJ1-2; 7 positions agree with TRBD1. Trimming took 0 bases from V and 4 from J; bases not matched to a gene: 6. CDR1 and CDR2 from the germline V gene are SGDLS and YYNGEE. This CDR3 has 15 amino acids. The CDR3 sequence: CASSVGWAGGYGYTF. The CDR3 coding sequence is TGTGCCAGCAGCGTAGGCTGGGCAGGGGGCTATGGCTACACCTTC.

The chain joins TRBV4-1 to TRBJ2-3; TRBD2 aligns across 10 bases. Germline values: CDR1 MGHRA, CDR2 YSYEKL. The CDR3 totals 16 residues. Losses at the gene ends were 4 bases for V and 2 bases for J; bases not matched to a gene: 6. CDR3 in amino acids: CASSPKLAGNTDTQYF. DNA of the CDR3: TGCGCCAGCAGCCCGAAACTAGCGGGGAACACAGATACGCAGTATTTT.

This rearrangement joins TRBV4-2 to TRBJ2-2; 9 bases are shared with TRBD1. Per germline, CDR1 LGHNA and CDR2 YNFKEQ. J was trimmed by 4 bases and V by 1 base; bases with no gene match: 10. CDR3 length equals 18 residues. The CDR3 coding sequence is TGTGCCAGCAGCCAAGTGACGCTCACAGGGGGCATCACCGGGGAGCTGTTTTTT. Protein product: CASSQVTLTGGITGELFF.

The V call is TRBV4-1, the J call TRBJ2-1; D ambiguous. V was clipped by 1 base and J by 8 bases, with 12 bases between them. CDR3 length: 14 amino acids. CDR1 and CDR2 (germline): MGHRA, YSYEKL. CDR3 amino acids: CASSQGGPLDEQFF. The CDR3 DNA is TGCGCCAGCAGCCAAGGTGGCCCCTTAGATGAGCAGTTCTTC.

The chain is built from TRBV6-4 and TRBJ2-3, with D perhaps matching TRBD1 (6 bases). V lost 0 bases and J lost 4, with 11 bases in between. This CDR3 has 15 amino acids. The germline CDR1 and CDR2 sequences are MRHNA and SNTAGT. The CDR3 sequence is CASSDSIAGADTQYF. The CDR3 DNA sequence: TGTGCCAGCAGTGACTCGATTGCAGGGGCAGATACGCAGTATTTT.

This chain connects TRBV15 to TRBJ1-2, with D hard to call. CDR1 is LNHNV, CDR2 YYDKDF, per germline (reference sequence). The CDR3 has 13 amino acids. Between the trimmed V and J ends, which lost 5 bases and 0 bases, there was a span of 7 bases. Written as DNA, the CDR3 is TGTGCCACCAGCCCGGATACTAACTATGGCTACACCTTC. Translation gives CATSPDTNYGYTF.

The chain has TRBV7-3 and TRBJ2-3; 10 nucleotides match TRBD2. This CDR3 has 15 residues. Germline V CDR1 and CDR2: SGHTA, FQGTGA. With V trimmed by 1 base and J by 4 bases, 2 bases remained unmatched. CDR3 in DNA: TGTGCCAGCAGCTTAAGGCTAGCGGGAGCAGATACGCAGTATTTT. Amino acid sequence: CASSLRLAGADTQYF.